A selection of T cell receptor beta chains follows, all from one sample in a study. TCRdb's copy holds only in-frame clones and misses some; the assay was immunoSEQ multiplex PCR. The sample shows nearly 70,000 clones, about 93% of them seen only once. The sequencing sample was made of PBMCs. The receptor set was obtained from a man aged 35-49 years with rheumatoid arthritis. Both conserved end residues are part of each CDR3. D genes are given only for firm matches. Not all rows give a size; the values are once, few, many and, for expanded clones, a class.

d_gene: -; abundance: -; v_gene: TRBV4-3; j_gene: TRBJ2-7; CDR3nt: TGCGCCAGCAGCCAAGAAAGTCAGGAGTCCTACGAGCAGTACTTC; CDR3aa: CASSQESQESYEQYF
d_gene: -; abundance: -; v_gene: TRBV7-2; j_gene: TRBJ2-4; CDR3nt: TGTGCCAGCAGCTTAGCCGGCAGGGTGGGCATTCAGTACTTC; CDR3aa: CASSLAGRVGIQYF
d_gene: -; abundance: -; v_gene: TRBV12-3/TRBV12-4; j_gene: TRBJ1-5; CDR3nt: TGTGCCAGCAGCATTAATCAGCCCCAGCATTTT; CDR3aa: CASSINQPQHF
d_gene: TRBD1; abundance: -; v_gene: TRBV25-1; j_gene: TRBJ1-1; CDR3nt: TGTGCCAGCAGTGACCGGACAGGGAAGCCTGAAGCTTTCTTT; CDR3aa: CASSDRTGKPEAFF
d_gene: -; abundance: -; v_gene: TRBV6-2/TRBV6-3; j_gene: TRBJ2-3; CDR3nt: TGTGCCAGCAGTAACAACCCAGATACGCAGTATTTT; CDR3aa: CASSNNPDTQYF
d_gene: -; abundance: -; v_gene: TRBV11-1; j_gene: TRBJ2-7; CDR3nt: TGTGCCAGCAGCTTACAGGGTAACGAGCAGTACTTC; CDR3aa: CASSLQGNEQYF
d_gene: -; abundance: -; v_gene: TRBV5-1; j_gene: TRBJ2-7; CDR3nt: TGCGCCAGCAGCCCTGAGCGGTTCGAGCAGTACTTC; CDR3aa: CASSPERFEQYF
d_gene: -; abundance: -; v_gene: TRBV5-1; j_gene: TRBJ1-1; CDR3nt: TGCGCCAGCAGCTTGGTTAGGGATGGGGACACTGAAGCTTTCTTT; CDR3aa: CASSLVRDGDTEAFF
d_gene: -; abundance: -; v_gene: TRBV5-8; j_gene: TRBJ1-2; CDR3nt: TGTGCCAGCAGCTTGGAAGGGGGGAACTATGGCTACACCTTC; CDR3aa: CASSLEGGNYGYTF
d_gene: -; abundance: -; v_gene: TRBV9; j_gene: TRBJ1-2; CDR3nt: TGTGCCAGCAGCGTAGACGGATATGGCTACACCTTC; CDR3aa: CASSVDGYGYTF
d_gene: -; abundance: -; v_gene: TRBV10-1; j_gene: TRBJ2-4; CDR3nt: TGCGCCAGCAGTGAGGGGGGGGCAAAAGCCAAAAACATTCAGTACTTC; CDR3aa: CASSEGGAKAKNIQYF
d_gene: -; abundance: -; v_gene: TRBV14; j_gene: TRBJ2-7; CDR3nt: TGTGCCAGCAGCCCCGCCAGCGGTAGGACTCACGAGCAGTACTTC; CDR3aa: CASSPASGRTHEQYF
d_gene: TRBD1; abundance: -; v_gene: TRBV7-9; j_gene: TRBJ2-3; CDR3nt: TGTGCCAGCAGCTGGGACAGGGTCCCAGATACGCAGTATTTT; CDR3aa: CASSWDRVPDTQYF
d_gene: -; abundance: -; v_gene: TRBV7-9; j_gene: TRBJ2-7; CDR3nt: TGTGCCAGCAGCTTAAGTGGTGGCTACGAGCAGTACTTC; CDR3aa: CASSLSGGYEQYF
d_gene: -; abundance: -; v_gene: TRBV7-8; j_gene: TRBJ1-5; CDR3nt: TGTGCCAGCAGCTTAGCAAATCAGCCCCAGCATTTT; CDR3aa: CASSLANQPQHF
d_gene: -; abundance: -; v_gene: TRBV15; j_gene: TRBJ1-5; CDR3nt: TGTGCCACCAGCAGGGAGGGGCGGTGGGCTCAGCCCCAGCATTTT; CDR3aa: CATSREGRWAQPQHF
d_gene: TRBD1; abundance: -; v_gene: TRBV5-6; j_gene: TRBJ2-7; CDR3nt: TGTGCCAGCAGCGAACAGGGGACGTTCACGGGTTTATCCTACGAGCAGTACTTC; CDR3aa: CASSEQGTFTGLSYEQYF
d_gene: -; abundance: -; v_gene: TRBV19; j_gene: TRBJ1-1; CDR3nt: TGTGCCAGTATGAGTGAGCGCATGAACACTGAAGCTTTCTTT; CDR3aa: CASMSERMNTEAFF
d_gene: -; abundance: -; v_gene: TRBV19; j_gene: TRBJ1-3; CDR3nt: TGTGCCAGTAGTATCCGGGCGGCAGGAAACACCATATATTTT; CDR3aa: CASSIRAAGNTIYF
d_gene: -; abundance: once; v_gene: TRBV28; j_gene: TRBJ1-4; CDR3nt: TGTGCCAGCAGTCAACCCCAAGGACGGAACAATGAAAAACTGTTTTTT; CDR3aa: CASSQPQGRNNEKLFF
d_gene: -; abundance: -; v_gene: TRBV7-9; j_gene: TRBJ1-1; CDR3nt: TGTGCCAGCAGCTTAAAAGGGGCTAACACTGAAGCTTTCTTT; CDR3aa: CASSLKGANTEAFF
d_gene: TRBD1; abundance: once; v_gene: TRBV7-8; j_gene: TRBJ2-7; CDR3nt: TGTGCCAGCAGCTTGGGACAGGGGCAGTACTTC; CDR3aa: CASSLGQGQYF
d_gene: -; abundance: -; v_gene: TRBV6-4; j_gene: TRBJ2-3; CDR3nt: TGTGCCAGCAGTAGTACCGTCACAGATACGCAGTATTTT; CDR3aa: CASSSTVTDTQYF
d_gene: TRBD1; abundance: -; v_gene: TRBV19; j_gene: TRBJ2-7; CDR3nt: TGTGCCAGTAGTCCGAGACAGGGAGAGCACGAGCAGTACTTC; CDR3aa: CASSPRQGEHEQYF
d_gene: -; abundance: -; v_gene: TRBV30; j_gene: TRBJ1-4; CDR3nt: TGTGCCTGGAGTGTAACAGGGCTAACTAATGAAAAACTGTTTTTT; CDR3aa: CAWSVTGLTNEKLFF
d_gene: TRBD1; abundance: -; v_gene: TRBV19; j_gene: TRBJ1-2; CDR3nt: TGTGCCAGTAGTATGACAGGGAATGGCTACACCTTC; CDR3aa: CASSMTGNGYTF
d_gene: -; abundance: -; v_gene: TRBV28; j_gene: TRBJ1-1; CDR3nt: TGTGCCAGCAGTTTGCCCGGGACGGGGAACACTGAAGCTTTCTTT; CDR3aa: CASSLPGTGNTEAFF